A selection of T cell receptor beta chains follows, all from one sample in a study of vaccination effects on CD4 cells after COVID-19. The data were produced by immunoSEQ multiplex PCR, yet TCRdb's version contains in-frame clones alone and is incomplete. The data show 63,000 or so clones, roughly 73% seen once. What these receptors recognize is not known. This material consisted of CD4+ T cells from PBMCs cultured with HIV peptides, taken before COVID-19 vaccination. All receptors derive from a human donor who had a prior SARS-CoV-2 infection. CDR3s include the opening cysteine and the closing phenylalanine or tryptophan. The D gene is left open where the match is weak. The size entry is marked missing in some rows and otherwise reads once, few, many or a size class.

>.|TRBJ1-1|TRBV11-3|few
CASRRGAEAFF
TGTGCCAGCAGACGGGGGGCTGAAGCTTTCTTT
>.|TRBJ2-3|TRBV14|.
CASSHRAPSTDTQYF
TGTGCCAGCAGCCACCGAGCCCCTAGCACAGATACGCAGTATTTT
>.|TRBJ1-1|TRBV7-6|.
CASSFPQVDGQWDEAFF
TGTGCCAGCAGCTTCCCCCAAGTGGACGGCCAGTGGGATGAAGCTTTCTTT
>.|TRBJ2-7|TRBV7-8|.
CASSPKQWYEQYF
TGTGCCAGCAGCCCTAAGCAGTGGTACGAGCAGTACTTC
>.|TRBJ2-5|TRBV6-6|.
CASSRAGTQYF
TGTGCCAGCAGCCGAGCGGGGACCCAGTACTTC
>TRBD1|TRBJ1-2|TRBV7-9|.
CASSLDVTGQGYTF
TGTGCCAGCAGCTTAGATGTGACAGGGCAGGGCTACACCTTC
>.|TRBJ1-5|TRBV19|.
CASSIGSGRNQPQHF
TGTGCCAGTAGTATTGGGTCGGGACGGAATCAGCCCCAGCATTTT
>.|TRBJ2-1|TRBV5-1|few
CASSPGYNEQFF
TGCGCCAGCAGCCCCGGGTACAATGAGCAGTTCTTC
>.|TRBJ1-6|TRBV6-5|.
CASWKPGSPLHF
TGTGCCAGCTGGAAACCGGGGTCACCCCTCCACTTT
>TRBD2|TRBJ2-1|TRBV7-8|once
CASSQPSGGADEQFF
TGTGCCAGCAGCCAGCCTAGCGGGGGGGCCGATGAGCAGTTCTTC
>.|TRBJ2-7|TRBV6-1|.
CASSEGFRGPEQYF
TGTGCCAGCAGTGAAGGGTTCAGGGGTCCCGAGCAGTACTTC
>TRBD2|TRBJ2-7|TRBV3-1/TRBV3-2|.
CASSQDLAGAPPAEQYF
TGTGCCAGCAGCCAAGACCTAGCGGGAGCCCCGCCAGCCGAGCAGTACTTC
>.|TRBJ2-2|TRBV19|few
CASSGGGSAANTGELFF
TGTGCCAGTAGTGGAGGGGGATCCGCCGCGAACACCGGGGAGCTGTTTTTT
>.|TRBJ1-1|TRBV19|.
CASSIQGQGTEAFF
TGTGCCAGTAGTATACAGGGGCAGGGCACTGAAGCTTTCTTT
>.|TRBJ2-1|TRBV6-2/TRBV6-3|.
CASSYRPAGSSYNEQFF
TGTGCCAGCAGTTACCGACCAGCGGGTTCCTCCTACAATGAGCAGTTCTTC
>.|TRBJ1-1|TRBV18|.
CASSLDRSNTEAFF
TGTGCCAGCTCACTCGACAGGTCTAACACTGAAGCTTTCTTT
>TRBD2|TRBJ2-2|TRBV6-6|few
CAILRLAGDSTGELFF
TGTGCCATCCTTAGACTAGCGGGAGATAGCACCGGGGAGCTGTTTTTT
>TRBD1|TRBJ1-4|TRBV14|once
CASSQAGTGGEKLFF
TGTGCCAGCAGCCAAGCTGGGACAGGGGGTGAAAAACTGTTTTTT
>.|TRBJ2-7|TRBV12-3/TRBV12-4|.
CASSSADIYEQYF
TGTGCCAGCAGTTCCGCGGACATCTACGAGCAGTACTTC
>TRBD1|TRBJ1-2|TRBV7-8|once
CASSLGGQGAYGYTF
TGTGCCAGCAGCTTAGGCGGACAGGGGGCCTATGGCTACACCTTC
>.|TRBJ2-7|TRBV1|.
CTSSLRGGRSYEQYF
TGCACCAGCAGCCTTAGGGGCGGGCGTTCCTACGAGCAGTACTTC
>.|TRBJ2-7|TRBV10-1|few
CATDTLARGFYEQYF
TGCGCCACCGACACCCTGGCCAGGGGATTCTACGAGCAGTACTTC
>TRBD2|TRBJ2-2|TRBV5-4|.
CASSLGGAGGFTGELFF
TGTGCCAGCAGCTTGGGAGGAGCGGGGGGTTTTACCGGGGAGCTGTTTTTT
>TRBD2|TRBJ2-5|TRBV7-9|.
CASSFGEGGETQYF
TGTGCCAGCAGCTTCGGGGAGGGTGGTGAGACCCAGTACTTC
>.|TRBJ2-2|TRBV10-3|.
CAISPGVGTGELFF
TGTGCCATCAGTCCGGGGGTCGGCACCGGGGAGCTGTTTTTT
>.|TRBJ1-1|TRBV7-8|few
CASSLVRVNGFTEAFF
TGTGCCAGCAGCTTAGTAAGGGTAAATGGGTTCACTGAAGCTTTCTTT
>TRBD1|TRBJ2-1|TRBV7-3|few
CASSRGTGGREQFF
TGTGCCAGCAGCCGGGGGACAGGGGGCCGGGAGCAGTTCTTC
>TRBD1|TRBJ2-7|TRBV6-5|.
CASSRTGALGVQYF
TGTGCCAGCAGTCGGACAGGCGCGCTAGGGGTGCAGTACTTC
>TRBD2|TRBJ2-3|TRBV7-2|few
CASSLSSGRPPRAQYF
TGTGCCAGCAGCTTATCTAGCGGGCGCCCCCCTAGGGCGCAGTATTTT
>.|TRBJ1-6|TRBV6-8|.
CASSEYRVIWSPLHF
TGTGCCAGCAGCGAGTACAGGGTAATTTGGTCACCCCTCCACTTT
>.|TRBJ2-7|TRBV11-3|.
CASSLEGTGPYEQYF
TGTGCCAGCAGCTTAGAAGGAACAGGGCCCTACGAGCAGTACTTC
>.|TRBJ2-2|TRBV5-4|.
CASSPRYPFETGELFF
TGTGCCAGCAGCCCACGATACCCCTTCGAAACCGGGGAGCTGTTTTTT